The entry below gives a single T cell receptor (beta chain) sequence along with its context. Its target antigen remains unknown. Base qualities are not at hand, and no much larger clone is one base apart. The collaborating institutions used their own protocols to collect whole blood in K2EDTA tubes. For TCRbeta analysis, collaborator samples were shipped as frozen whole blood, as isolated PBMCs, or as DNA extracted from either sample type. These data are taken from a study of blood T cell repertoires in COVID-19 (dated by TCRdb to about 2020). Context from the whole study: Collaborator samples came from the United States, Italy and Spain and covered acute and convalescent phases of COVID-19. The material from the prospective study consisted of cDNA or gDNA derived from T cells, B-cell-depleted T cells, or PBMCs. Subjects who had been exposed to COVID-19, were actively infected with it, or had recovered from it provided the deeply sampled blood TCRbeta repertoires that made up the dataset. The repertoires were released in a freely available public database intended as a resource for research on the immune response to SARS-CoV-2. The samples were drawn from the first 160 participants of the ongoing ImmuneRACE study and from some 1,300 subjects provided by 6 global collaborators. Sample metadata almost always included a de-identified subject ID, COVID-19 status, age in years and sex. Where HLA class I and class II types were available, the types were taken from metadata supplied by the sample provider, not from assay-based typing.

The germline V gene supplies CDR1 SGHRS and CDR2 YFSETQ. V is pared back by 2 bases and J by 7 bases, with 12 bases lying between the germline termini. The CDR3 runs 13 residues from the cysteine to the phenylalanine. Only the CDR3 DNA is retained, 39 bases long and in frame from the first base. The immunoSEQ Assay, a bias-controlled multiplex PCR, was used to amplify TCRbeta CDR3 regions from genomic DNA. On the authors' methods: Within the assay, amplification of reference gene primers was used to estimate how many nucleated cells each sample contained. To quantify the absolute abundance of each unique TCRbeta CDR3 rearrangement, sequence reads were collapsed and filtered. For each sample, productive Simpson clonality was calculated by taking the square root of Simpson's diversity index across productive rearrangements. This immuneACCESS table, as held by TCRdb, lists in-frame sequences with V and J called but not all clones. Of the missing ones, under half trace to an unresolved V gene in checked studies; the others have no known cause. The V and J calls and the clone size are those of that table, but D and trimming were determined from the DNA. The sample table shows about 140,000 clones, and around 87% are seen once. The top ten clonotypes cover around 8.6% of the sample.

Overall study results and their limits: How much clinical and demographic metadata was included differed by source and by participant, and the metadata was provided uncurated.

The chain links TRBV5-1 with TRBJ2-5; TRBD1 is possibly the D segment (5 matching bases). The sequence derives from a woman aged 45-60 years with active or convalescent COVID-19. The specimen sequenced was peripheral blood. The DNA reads TGCGCCAGCAGCTTACCCCCAAGGGGGACCCAGTACTTC. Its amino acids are CASSLPPRGTQYF.